This T cell receptor (beta chain) was sequenced in a study of regulatory T cells in long-lasting Graves disease. About the research overall: Newly diagnosed Graves' patients had taken antithyroid drugs under 3 months.

Study conclusions and caveats: Newly diagnosed disease favored TRBV20-1 and TRBJ2-1 over persistent disease.

In building TCR beta libraries, iRepertoire HTBI primers were used together with Arm-PCR of CDR3 regions. TCRdb processed the multiplex PCR reads anew with MiXCR; each CDR3 protein has one entry. Of hundreds of thousands of distinct CDR3 sequences listed, approximately 12% were seen once; the top ten hold roughly 8.9%. Described time point: newly diagnosed GD, antithyroid drugs for less than 3 months. PBMC-extracted RNA yielded the TCR library. This clonotype has ten or more counts. As yet, its antigen is unknown. V trimming: 4 bases; J trimming: 0 bases; junction bases outside the gene matches: 5. Germline CDR1 KGHDR, CDR2 SFDVKD. This CDR3 spans 16 amino acids. The same sample was also used in a study of T cells in Graves' hyperthyroidism and ophthalmopathy. That source notes: Graves' hyperthyroidism qualified as stable when ophthalmopathy did not progress within 18 months.

The rearrangement joins TRBV24-1 to TRBJ2-1, with 7 nucleotides matching TRBD2. This TCR was sampled from a woman aged 25 to 39 with Graves disease. The sequencing here drew on peripheral blood mononuclear cells (PBMCs), taken at new diagnosis, from a patient treated with antithyroid drugs. CDR3 nucleotides: TGTGCCACCAGTGAACCTAGCGGAGACTCCTACAATGAGCAGTTCTTC. Translating it yields CATSEPSGDSYNEQFF.